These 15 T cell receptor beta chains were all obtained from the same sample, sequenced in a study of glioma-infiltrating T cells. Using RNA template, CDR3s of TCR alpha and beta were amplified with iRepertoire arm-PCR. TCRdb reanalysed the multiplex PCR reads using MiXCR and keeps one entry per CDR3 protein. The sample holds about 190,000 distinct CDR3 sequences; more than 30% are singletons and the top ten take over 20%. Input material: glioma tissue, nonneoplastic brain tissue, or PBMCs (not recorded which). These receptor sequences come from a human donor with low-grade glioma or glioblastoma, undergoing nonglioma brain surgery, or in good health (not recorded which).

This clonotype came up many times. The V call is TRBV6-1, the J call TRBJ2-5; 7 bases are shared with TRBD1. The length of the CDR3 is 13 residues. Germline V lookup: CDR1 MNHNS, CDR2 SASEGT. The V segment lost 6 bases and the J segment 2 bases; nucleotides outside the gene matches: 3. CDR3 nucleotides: TGTGCCAGCAGCTACAGGGGTCAAGAGACCCAGTACTTC. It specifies CASSYRGQETQYF.

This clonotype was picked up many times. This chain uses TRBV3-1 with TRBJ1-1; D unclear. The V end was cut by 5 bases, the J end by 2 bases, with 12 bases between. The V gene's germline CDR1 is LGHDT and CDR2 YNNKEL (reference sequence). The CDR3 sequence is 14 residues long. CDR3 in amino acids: CASSETAENTEAFF. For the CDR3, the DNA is TGTGCCAGCAGCGAGACGGCTGAAAACACTGAAGCTTTCTTT.

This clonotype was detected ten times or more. The CDR3 sequence is CSAGLASSYEQYF. The CDR3 DNA reads as TGCAGTGCGGGACTAGCGAGTTCCTACGAGCAGTACTTC. The J gene is TRBJ2-7, the V gene TRBV20-1; 10 bases fit TRBD2. The germline V gene has CDR1 DFQATT and CDR2 SNEGSKA (reference sequence). V dropped 6 bases and J dropped 1; count of bases not matched to a gene: 3. The CDR3 spans 13 residues.

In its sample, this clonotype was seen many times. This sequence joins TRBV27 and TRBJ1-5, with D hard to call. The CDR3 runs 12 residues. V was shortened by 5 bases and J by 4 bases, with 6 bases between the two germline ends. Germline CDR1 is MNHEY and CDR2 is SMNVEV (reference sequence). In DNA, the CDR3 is TGTGCCAGCAGTACCAATAATCAGCCCCAGCATTTT. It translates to CASSTNNQPQHF.

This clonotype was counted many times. The CDR3: CASSSDREQIYGYTF. The CDR3 DNA reads TGTGCCAGCAGTTCCGACAGGGAGCAGATCTATGGCTACACCTTC. The chain carries TRBV6-2 or TRBV6-3 and TRBJ1-2, with 7 bases identical to TRBD1. The CDR3 loop spans 15 amino acids. Germline CDR1 reads MNHEY; CDR2 reads SVGEGT. V lost 4 bases to trimming and J lost 4 bases; unmatched junction nucleotides: 9.

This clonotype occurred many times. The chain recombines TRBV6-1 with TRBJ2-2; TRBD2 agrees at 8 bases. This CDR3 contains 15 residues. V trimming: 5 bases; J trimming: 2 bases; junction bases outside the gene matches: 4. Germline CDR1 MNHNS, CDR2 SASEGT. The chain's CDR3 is CASSQSGRNTGELFF. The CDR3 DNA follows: TGTGCCAGCAGTCAGAGCGGGAGAAACACCGGGGAGCTGTTTTTT.

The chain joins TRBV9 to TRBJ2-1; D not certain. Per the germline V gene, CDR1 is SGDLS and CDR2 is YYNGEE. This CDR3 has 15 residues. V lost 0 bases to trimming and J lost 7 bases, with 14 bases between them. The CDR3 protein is CASSVEGRRENEQFF. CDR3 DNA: TGTGCCAGCAGCGTAGAAGGGCGGAGAGAAAATGAGCAGTTCTTC.

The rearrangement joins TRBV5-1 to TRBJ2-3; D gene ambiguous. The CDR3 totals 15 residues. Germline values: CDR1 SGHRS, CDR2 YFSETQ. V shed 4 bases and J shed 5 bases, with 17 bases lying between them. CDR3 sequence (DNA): TGCGCCAGCAGCCCCATGGACCTGGCGCAAGATACGCAGTATTTT. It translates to CASSPMDLAQDTQYF.

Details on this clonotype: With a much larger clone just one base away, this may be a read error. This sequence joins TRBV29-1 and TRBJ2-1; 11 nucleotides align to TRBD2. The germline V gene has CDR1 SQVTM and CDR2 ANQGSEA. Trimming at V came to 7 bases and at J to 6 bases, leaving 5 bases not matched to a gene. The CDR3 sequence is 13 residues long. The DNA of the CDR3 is TGCAGCGCCCTGACTAGCGGGGCCAATGAGCAGTTCTTC. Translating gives CSALTSGANEQFF.

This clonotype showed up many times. CDR3: CSARDQGRFNTGELFF. Written as DNA, the CDR3 is TGCAGTGCTAGAGATCAGGGGCGGTTTAACACCGGGGAGCTGTTTTTT. The chain has TRBV20-1 and TRBJ2-2, with D tentatively TRBD1 (6 bases). Germline V gives CDR1 DFQATT, CDR2 SNEGSKA (reference sequence). V shed 0 bases and J shed 2 bases, with 13 bases lying between them. The CDR3 has 16 residues.

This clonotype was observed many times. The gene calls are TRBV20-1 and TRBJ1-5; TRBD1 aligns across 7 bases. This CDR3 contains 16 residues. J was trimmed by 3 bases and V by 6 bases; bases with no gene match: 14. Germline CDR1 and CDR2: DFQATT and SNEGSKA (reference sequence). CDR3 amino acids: CSATTNPGQNNQPQHF. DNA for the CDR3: TGCAGTGCCACGACAAATCCGGGACAGAACAATCAGCCCCAGCATTTT.

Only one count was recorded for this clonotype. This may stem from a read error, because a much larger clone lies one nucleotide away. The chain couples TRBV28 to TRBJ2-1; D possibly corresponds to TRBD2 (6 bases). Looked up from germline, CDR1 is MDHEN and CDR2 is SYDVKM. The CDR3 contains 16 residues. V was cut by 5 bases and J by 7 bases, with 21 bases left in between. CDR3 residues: CASSPSGVPRGNEQFF. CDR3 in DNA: TGTGCCAGCAGTCCCTCGGGGGTGCCTCGAGGGAATGAGCAGTTCTTC.

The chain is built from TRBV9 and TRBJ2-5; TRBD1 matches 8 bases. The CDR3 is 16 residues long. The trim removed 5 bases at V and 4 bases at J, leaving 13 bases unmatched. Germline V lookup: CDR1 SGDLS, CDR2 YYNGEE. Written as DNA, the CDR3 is TGTGCCAGCAGTTTCACACCTACAGGGGGTCGAGAGACCCAGTACTTC. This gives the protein CASSFTPTGGRETQYF.

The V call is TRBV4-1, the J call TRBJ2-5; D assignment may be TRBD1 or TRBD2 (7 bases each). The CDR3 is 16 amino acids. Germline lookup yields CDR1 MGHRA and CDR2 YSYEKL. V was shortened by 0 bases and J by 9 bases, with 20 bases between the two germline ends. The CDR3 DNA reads TGCGCCAGCAGCCAAGAGCTAGCGGCCCCAGGGGGGCCCCAGTACTTC. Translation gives CASSQELAAPGGPQYF.

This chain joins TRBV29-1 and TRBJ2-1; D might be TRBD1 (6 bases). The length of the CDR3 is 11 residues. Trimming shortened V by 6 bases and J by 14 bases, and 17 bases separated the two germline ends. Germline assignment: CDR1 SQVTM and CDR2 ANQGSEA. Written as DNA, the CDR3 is TGCAGCGTGCACATCACAGGGTTGGAGTTCTTC. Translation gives CSVHITGLEFF.